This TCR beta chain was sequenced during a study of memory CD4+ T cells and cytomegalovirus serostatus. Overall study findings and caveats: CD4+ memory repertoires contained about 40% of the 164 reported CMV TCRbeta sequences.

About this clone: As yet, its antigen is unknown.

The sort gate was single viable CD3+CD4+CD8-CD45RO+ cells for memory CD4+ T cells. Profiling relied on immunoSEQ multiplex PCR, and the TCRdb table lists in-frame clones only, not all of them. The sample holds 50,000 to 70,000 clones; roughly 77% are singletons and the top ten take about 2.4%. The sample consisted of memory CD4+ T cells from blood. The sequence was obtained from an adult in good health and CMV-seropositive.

CDR3 in DNA: TGTGCCAGCAGTTTTGCGGGAGGCGCCTACGAGCAGTACTTC. Residues: CASSFAGGAYEQYF. The rearrangement uses TRBV28 and TRBJ2-7; 8 bases align to TRBD2. The germline gives CDR1 MDHEN, CDR2 SYDVKM. V shed 3 bases and J 2 bases; nucleotides not matched to a gene: 3. This CDR3 has 14 residues.